The 24 T cell receptor beta chains reported below all come from one sample, sequenced in a study of blood T cell repertoires in COVID-19. Some clones are missing from TCRdb's copy, which holds only in-frame ones; the method was immunoSEQ multiplex PCR. The table lists 160,000 or so clones, about four fifths of them singletons. Sample: PBMCs or T cells enriched from blood (not recorded which). The receptors originated from a woman aged 55 to 70 who had recovered from COVID-19.

This clone was observed once. The chain uses TRBV4-1 and TRBJ2-7; D is uncertain. The CDR3 sequence is 14 residues long. Trimming took 9 bases from V and 4 from J, leaving 19 bases between them. Germline V gene sequence: CDR1 MGHRA, CDR2 YSYEKL. Here the CDR3 DNA reads TGCGCCAGTTCACTGAGCGCACTTGGGTACGAGCAGTACTTC. Protein: CASSLSALGYEQYF.

V is TRBV19 and J is TRBJ2-7; 10 bases fit TRBD1. Losses at the gene ends were 6 bases for V and 2 bases for J; bases not matched to a gene: 4. Germline CDR1 is LNHDA and CDR2 is SQIVND (reference sequence). The CDR3 spans 14 residues. CDR3 loop: CASSRQGAAYEQYF. DNA for the CDR3: TGTGCCAGTAGCCGACAGGGGGCGGCCTACGAGCAGTACTTC.

V gene TRBV4-1 combines with J gene TRBJ2-1; the match to TRBD1 covers 12 bases. CDR3 length: 15 residues. CDR1 and CDR2 (germline): MGHRA, YSYEKL. Trimming removed 8 bases from V and 8 bases from J; junction bases left unmatched: 10. This CDR3 is CASSVSGQGAYEQFF. As DNA, the CDR3 is TGCGCCAGCTCTGTTTCGGGACAGGGGGCATATGAGCAGTTCTTC.

The chain couples TRBV19 to TRBJ1-5; D perhaps matches TRBD1 (5 bases). The V end lost 4 bases, the J end lost 3 bases, and 10 bases lay between the germline ends. The CDR3 is 14 amino acids. Per germline, CDR1 LNHDA and CDR2 SQIVND (reference sequence). The CDR3 here is CASSTTASNQPQHF. The CDR3 DNA reads as TGTGCCAGTAGTACGACAGCCTCCAATCAGCCCCAGCATTTT.

The chain is built from TRBV12-3 or TRBV12-4 and TRBJ1-2; D gene unclear. This CDR3 region has 13 residues. V lost 3 bases and J lost 6, with 11 bases in between. CDR3 nucleotides: TGTGCCAGCAGTTTCGACTCGGAGCATGGCTACACCTTC. Its translation is CASSFDSEHGYTF.

The J gene is TRBJ1-6, the V gene TRBV2, with 7 bases identical to TRBD1. The junction had 2 bases not matched to a gene; V was cut back by 6 bases and J by 6 bases. The germline CDR1 and CDR2 sequences are SNHLY and FYNNEI. The length of the CDR3 is 13 residues. The CDR3 reads CASRGGLNSPLHF. The CDR3 DNA reads as TGTGCCAGCAGAGGGGGCCTTAATTCACCCCTCCACTTT. Looking up the rest from reference TRBV2 and TRBJ1-6 gives the full variable domain: EPEVTQTPSHQVTQMGQEVILRCVPISNHLYFYWYRQILGQKVEFLVSFYNNEISEKSEIFDDQFSVERPDGSNFTLKIRSTKLEDSAMYFCASRGGLNSPLHFGNGTRLTVT.

V is TRBV5-6 and J is TRBJ1-1; D is unclear. V was pared by 0 bases and J by 3 bases, with 6 bases between. Looked up from germline, CDR1 is SGHDT and CDR2 is YYEEEE. This CDR3 region has 13 residues. The CDR3 reads CASSLVPDTEAFF. The DNA for the CDR3 is TGTGCCAGCAGCTTGGTCCCGGACACTGAAGCTTTCTTT.

V usage is TRBV9 and J usage is TRBJ2-7, with D possibly matching TRBD2 (6 bases). Germline CDR1 is SGDLS and CDR2 is YYNGEE. Between the trimmed V and J ends, which lost 0 bases and 7 bases, there was a span of 11 bases. The CDR3 sequence is 13 residues long. CDR3 in amino acids: CASSVAEGHEQYF. The CDR3 nucleotides are TGTGCCAGCAGCGTAGCGGAGGGGCATGAGCAGTACTTC.

The chain carries TRBV12-5 and TRBJ2-7; 8 nucleotides match TRBD2. This CDR3 is built from 13 residues. Germline lookup yields CDR1 LGHNT and CDR2 FRNRAP. The V segment lost 3 bases and the J segment 6 bases; nucleotides outside the gene matches: 4. CDR3 residues: CASGFAGLVEQYF. CDR3 DNA sequence: TGTGCTAGTGGTTTTGCGGGACTAGTCGAGCAGTACTTC.

J is TRBJ2-7 and V is TRBV12-3 or TRBV12-4; possible D gene TRBD1, 5 bases. Trimming took 2 bases from V and 6 from J, leaving 5 bases between them. The CDR3 extends over 11 amino acids. The CDR3 nucleotides read TGTGCCAGCAGTTTACAGGGCGAGCAGTACTTC. This sequence encodes CASSLQGEQYF.

This sequence joins TRBV11-2 and TRBJ2-1, with 13 bases fitting TRBD2. The germline V gene encodes CDR1 SGHAT and CDR2 FQNNGV. This CDR3 is built from 16 residues. V was clipped by 5 bases and J by 5 bases; unmatched bases: 6. CDR3 bases: TGTGCCAGCAGCGCCCGACTAGCGGGGGGAGACAATGAGCAGTTCTTC. Translating it yields CASSARLAGGDNEQFF.

The gene calls are TRBV12-3 or TRBV12-4 and TRBJ2-2, with TRBD2 matching 8 bases. The V and J ends lost 5 bases and 9 bases, in that order; junction bases with no gene match: 5. The CDR3 has 13 residues. Here the CDR3 reads CASSVSGGRELFF. The CDR3 DNA is TGTGCCAGCAGTGTGAGCGGGGGTAGGGAGCTGTTTTTT.

The chain links TRBV19 to TRBJ1-4, with a weak D call TRBD1 (5 bases). V shed 5 bases and J shed 6 bases, with 16 bases lying between them. The CDR3 is 15 amino acids. CDR1 is LNHDA and CDR2 is SQIVND in the germline V gene (reference sequence). CDR3 nucleotide sequence: TGTGCCAGTAGTCCGTATGGAGGGGTGGATGAAAAACTGTTTTTT. Translating it yields CASSPYGGVDEKLFF.

The chain couples TRBV7-6 to TRBJ1-1; D might be TRBD1 (6 bases). This CDR3 has 12 amino acids. Germline V CDR1 and CDR2: SGHVS, FNYEAQ. V gave up 5 bases and J gave up 11 bases, with 15 bases separating them. CDR3 residues: CASSGTGIRAFF. The CDR3 nucleotides read TGTGCCAGCAGCGGAACAGGGATCAGGGCTTTCTTT.

The rearrangement links TRBV11-1 to TRBJ1-2; 11 positions agree with TRBD1. The length of the CDR3 is 15 residues. V lost 5 bases, J lost 3 bases, and 5 bases stayed unmatched. The V gene's germline CDR1 is SGHAT and CDR2 FQDESV (reference sequence). The CDR3 sequence is CASSTGQGAHYGYTF. CDR3 DNA: TGTGCCAGCAGCACCGGACAGGGGGCTCACTATGGCTACACCTTC.

Many counts were recorded for this clone. V usage is TRBV2 and J usage is TRBJ2-7; D might be TRBD1 (5 bases). Trimming removed 8 bases at V and 3 bases at J, with 17 bases between. Germline V gene data show CDR1 as SNHLY and CDR2 as FYNNEI. This CDR3 is 14 amino acids long. CDR3 sequence (DNA): TGTGCCAGCCTTTTAGGGGCCCCCCGCTACGAGCAGTACTTC. Its protein product is CASLLGAPRYEQYF.

This clone was detected only once. The chain employs TRBV2 and TRBJ1-2; TRBD1 aligns across 9 bases. V lost 7 bases, J lost 7 bases, and 10 bases stayed unmatched. This CDR3 is built from 14 residues. The V gene's germline CDR1 is SNHLY and CDR2 FYNNEI. The CDR3 DNA follows: TGTGCCAGCACCCCAGATCGGACAGGGGTTGGCTACACCTTC. Translation: CASTPDRTGVGYTF.

The chain's CDR3 is CASSRVAREQYF. CDR3 nucleotide sequence: TGTGCCAGCAGCCGCGTCGCTCGCGAGCAGTACTTC. The chain recombines TRBV7-2 with TRBJ2-7; no clear D. Germline V gives CDR1 SGHTA, CDR2 FQGNSA. V was cut by 5 bases and J by 6 bases, with 11 bases left in between. The CDR3 length is 12 residues.

The chain is built from TRBV6-5 and TRBJ2-7; the D gene is possibly TRBD1 (5 bases). CDR3 size: 12 residues. V dropped 8 bases and J dropped 5 bases, with 13 bases sitting between them. Germline assignment: CDR1 MNHEY and CDR2 SVGAGI. The CDR3 DNA follows: TGTGCCAGCTCCCTCAGGGCGGACGAGCAGTACTTC. Protein product: CASSLRADEQYF.

The V call is TRBV11-2, the J call TRBJ2-1; D may be TRBD2 (6 bases). Germline CDR1 and CDR2: SGHAT and FQNNGV. This CDR3 spans 14 amino acids. V lost 0 bases and J 12 bases, leaving 15 bases between the germline ends. The CDR3 reads CASSLDLVTGRQFF. The CDR3 DNA follows: TGTGCCAGCAGCTTAGATCTCGTCACCGGGAGGCAGTTCTTC.

J is TRBJ1-2 and V is TRBV3-1 (or the pseudogene TRBV3-2); D might be TRBD1 (6 bases). Trimming left V 1 base short and J 7 bases short, with 7 bases between. Germline V gene data show CDR1 as LGHDT and CDR2 as YNNKEL (reference sequence). The CDR3 consists of 12 residues. The CDR3: CASSQVGAGYTF. The CDR3, as DNA: TGTGCCAGCAGCCAAGTGGGGGCTGGCTACACCTTC.

The J gene is TRBJ1-2, the V gene TRBV11-2; 10 bases map to TRBD1. CDR1 SGHAT and CDR2 FQNNGV come from the germline V gene. The trim removed 7 bases at V and 6 bases at J, leaving 8 bases unmatched. This CDR3 is 14 amino acids long. This CDR3 is CASIKPGQGNGYTF. CDR3 sequence (DNA): TGTGCCAGCATCAAGCCGGGACAGGGGAATGGCTACACCTTC.

This clone showed up just a few times. The chain uses TRBV3-1 (or the pseudogene TRBV3-2) and TRBJ1-1, with 8 bases that match TRBD1. Germline CDR1 LGHDT, CDR2 YNNKEL (reference sequence). The junction had 1 base not matched to a gene; V was cut back by 5 bases and J by 8 bases. The CDR3 contains 11 residues. CDR3: CASSDRGEAFF. The CDR3 bases are TGTGCCAGCAGCGACAGGGGCGAAGCTTTCTTT.

The V gene is TRBV19, the J gene TRBJ2-1; 7 positions match TRBD1. V lost 8 bases to trimming and J lost 7 bases; unmatched junction nucleotides: 2. The germline V gene encodes CDR1 LNHDA and CDR2 SQIVND (reference sequence). CDR3 length equals 11 residues. The CDR3 DNA is TGTGCCAGTCGACAGGGAAATGAGCAGTTCTTC. It encodes CASRQGNEQFF.